Listed here are 12 T cell receptor beta chains from one sample, sequenced in a study of cytomegalovirus exposure and HLA in healthy donors. In the PCR, 60 Vbeta and 13 Jbeta primers were used. Profiling relied on immunoSEQ multiplex PCR, and the TCRdb table lists in-frame clones only, not all of them. The sample has some 90,000 clones, under 85% seen once. Source material: PBMCs. The receptors here all came from a boy younger than 18 in good health and CMV-seronegative.

The chain combines TRBV6-1 with TRBJ1-5; unclear D gene. Germline V gene sequence: CDR1 MNHNS, CDR2 SASEGT. The CDR3 is 11 residues long. V lost 7 bases to trimming and J lost 9 bases, with 10 bases between them. CDR3 in DNA: TGTGCCAGCATCGAGGAAGGGCCCCAGCATTTT. It translates to CASIEEGPQHF.

V usage is TRBV27 and J usage is TRBJ2-1; TRBD1 aligns across 7 bases. This CDR3 region has 14 residues. Germline V CDR1 and CDR2: MNHEY, SMNVEV (reference sequence). The V and J ends lost 5 bases and 7 bases, in that order; junction bases with no gene match: 8. The CDR3 loop reads CASSPQGLLNEQFF. CDR3 DNA sequence: TGTGCCAGCAGTCCACAGGGGCTTCTGAATGAGCAGTTCTTC.

The chain uses TRBV15 and TRBJ1-5; 9 positions match TRBD1. The J segment lost 7 bases and the V segment lost 4 bases, leaving 8 bases of the junction unmatched. Germline values: CDR1 LNHNV, CDR2 YYDKDF (reference sequence). The CDR3 is 15 amino acids. CDR3 nucleotide sequence: TGTGCCACCAGCATGGACAGGGGCCTTTTGCAGCCCCAGCATTTT. The encoded protein is CATSMDRGLLQPQHF.

The CDR3 region has the DNA TGTGCCAGCAGCTTGACCGGGACAGGGGCCTACGAGCAGTACTTC. It translates to CASSLTGTGAYEQYF. The chain carries TRBV5-4 and TRBJ2-7, with 10 bases fitting TRBD1. The CDR3 consists of 15 residues. With V trimmed by 1 base and J by 2 bases, 3 bases remained unmatched. Per germline, CDR1 SGHNT and CDR2 YYREEE (reference sequence).

The rearrangement links TRBV29-1 to TRBJ2-7; 8 positions agree with TRBD1. The CDR3 has 12 residues. From germline, CDR1 is SQVTM and CDR2 ANQGSEA. Trimming cost V 5 bases and J 3 bases; bases outside gene matches: 3. CDR3 bases: TGCAGCGTTAGAGGACAGGGCTACGAGCAGTACTTC. Translation: CSVRGQGYEQYF.

The table lists this clone with a few counts. The rearrangement joins TRBV4-3 to TRBJ1-2, with a weak D call TRBD1 (5 bases). Germline V gene sequence: CDR1 LGHNA, CDR2 YSLEER. Trimming took 0 bases from V and 4 from J, leaving 18 bases between them. The CDR3 extends over 17 amino acids. CDR3 sequence: CASSQDMEMGGAYGYTF. CDR3 DNA sequence: TGCGCCAGCAGCCAAGATATGGAAATGGGGGGTGCCTATGGCTACACCTTC.

The rearrangement uses TRBV7-9 and TRBJ1-5; D might be TRBD1 (6 bases). The CDR3 loop spans 13 amino acids. CDR1 SEHNR and CDR2 FQNEAQ come from the germline V gene (reference sequence). Trimming took off 6 bases at V and 6 bases at J, with 12 bases between the two ends. The CDR3 DNA follows: TGTGCCAGCAGTGGGGGGGCTGCTCAGCCCCAGCATTTT. It specifies CASSGGAAQPQHF. The full variable domain, completed using reference TRBV7-9 and TRBJ1-5, is DTGVSQNPRHKITKRGQNVTFRCDPISEHNRLYWYRQTLGQGPEFLTYFQNEAQLEKSRLLSDRFSAERPKGSFSTLEIQRTEQGDSAMYLCASSGGAAQPQHFGDGTRLSIL.

This clone turned up a few times. Its ends do not fully match the called genes, so a read error is possible. This chain connects TRBV7-9 to TRBJ1-3; D gene ambiguous. Germline V gene data show CDR1 as SEHNR and CDR2 as FQNEAQ (reference sequence). This CDR3 comprises 15 residues. The CDR3 nucleotides read TGTGCCAGCAGCTTAGTCGGAGAGGTAGACCGCGGATGGGATTTT. It is translated as CASSLVGEVDRGWDF. The full variable domain, with the rest looked up from reference TRBV7-9 and TRBJ1-3, is DTGVSQNPRHKITKRGQNVTFRCDPISEHNRLYWYRQTLGQGPEFLTYFQNEAQLEKSRLLSDRFSAERPKGSFSTLEIQRTEQGDSAMYLCASSLVGEVDRGWDFGEGSWLTVV.

V and J are TRBV29-1 and TRBJ1-4; 7 bases are shared with TRBD1. CDR1 SQVTM and CDR2 ANQGSEA come from the germline V gene. CDR3 length: 13 amino acids. V was pared by 7 bases and J by 4 bases, with 6 bases of the junction left unmatched. CDR3 residues: CSASGGVNEKLFF. CDR3 in DNA: TGCAGCGCCTCAGGGGGAGTTAATGAAAAACTGTTTTTT. Full variable domain (outside the CDR3, taken from reference TRBV29-1 and TRBJ1-4): SAVISQKPSRDICQRGTSLTIQCQVDSQVTMMFWYRQQPGQSLTLIATANQGSEATYESGFVIDKFPISRPNLTFSTLTVSNMSPEDSSIYLCSASGGVNEKLFFGSGTQLSVL.

This clone was observed a single time. The chain recombines TRBV25-1 with TRBJ2-7, with TRBD2 matching over 10 bases. The CDR3 is made up of 14 amino acids. The germline gives CDR1 MGHDK, CDR2 SYGVNS. Losses at the gene ends were 3 bases for V and 7 bases for J; bases not matched to a gene: 6. As DNA, the CDR3 is TGTGCCAGCAGTGAGCTAGCGGGAGTGGGGGAGCAGTACTTC. Amino acid sequence: CASSELAGVGEQYF.

This clone was detected a few times. This chain joins TRBV9 and TRBJ1-3; D is unresolved. CDR3 length: 15 residues. Trimming removed 0 bases from V and 2 bases from J, with 9 bases in between. The germline gives CDR1 SGDLS, CDR2 YYNGEE. DNA for the CDR3: TGTGCCAGCAGCGTAGCCCAGGCTACTGGAAACACCATATATTTT. Translation: CASSVAQATGNTIYF.

The V gene is TRBV6-1, the J gene TRBJ1-2; D uncertain. The CDR3 runs to 13 residues. The V and J ends lost 7 bases and 0 bases respectively, with 9 bases between them. Germline CDR1 is MNHNS and CDR2 is SASEGT. The CDR3 loop is CASNPGANYGYTF. DNA for the CDR3: TGTGCCAGCAACCCAGGCGCTAACTATGGCTACACCTTC.